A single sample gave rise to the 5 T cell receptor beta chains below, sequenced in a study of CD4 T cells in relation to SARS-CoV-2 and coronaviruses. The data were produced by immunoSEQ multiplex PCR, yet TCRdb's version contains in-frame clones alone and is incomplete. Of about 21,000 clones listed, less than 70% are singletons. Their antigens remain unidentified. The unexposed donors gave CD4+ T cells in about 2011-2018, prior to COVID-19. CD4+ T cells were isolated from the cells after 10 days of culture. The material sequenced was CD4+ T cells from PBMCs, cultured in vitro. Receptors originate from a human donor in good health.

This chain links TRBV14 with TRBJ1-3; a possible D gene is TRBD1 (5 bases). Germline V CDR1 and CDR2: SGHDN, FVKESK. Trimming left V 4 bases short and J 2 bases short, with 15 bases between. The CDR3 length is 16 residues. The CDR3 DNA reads TGTGCCAGCAGCCCCCGGGGTTGGGGCGCTGGAAACACCATATATTTT. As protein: CASSPRGWGAGNTIYF.

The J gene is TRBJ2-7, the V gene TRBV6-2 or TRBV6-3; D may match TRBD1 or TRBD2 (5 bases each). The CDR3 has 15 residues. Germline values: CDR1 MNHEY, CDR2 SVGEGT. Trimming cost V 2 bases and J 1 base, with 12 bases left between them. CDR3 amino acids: CASSYRGEGSYEQYF. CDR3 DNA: TGTGCCAGCAGTTACCGGGGTGAGGGGTCCTACGAGCAGTACTTC.

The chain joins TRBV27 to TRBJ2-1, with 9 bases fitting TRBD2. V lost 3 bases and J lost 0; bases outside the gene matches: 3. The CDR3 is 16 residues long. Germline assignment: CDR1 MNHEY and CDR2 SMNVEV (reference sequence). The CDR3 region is CASSFSGGLSYNEQFF. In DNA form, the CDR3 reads TGTGCCAGCAGTTTTAGCGGGGGACTCTCCTACAATGAGCAGTTCTTC.

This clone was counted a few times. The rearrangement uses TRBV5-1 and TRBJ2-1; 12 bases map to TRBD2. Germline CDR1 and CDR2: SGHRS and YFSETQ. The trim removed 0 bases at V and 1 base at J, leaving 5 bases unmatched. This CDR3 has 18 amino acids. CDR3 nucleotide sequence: TGCGCCAGCAGCTTGGGACTAGCGGGAGTGAGGTCCTACAATGAGCAGTTCTTC. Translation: CASSLGLAGVRSYNEQFF.

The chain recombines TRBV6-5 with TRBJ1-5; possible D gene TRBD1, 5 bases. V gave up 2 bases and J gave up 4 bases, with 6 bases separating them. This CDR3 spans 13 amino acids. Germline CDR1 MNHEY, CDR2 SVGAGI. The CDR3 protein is CASSYDRNQPQHF. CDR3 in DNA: TGTGCCAGCAGTTACGACAGAAATCAGCCCCAGCATTTT.